The rows below give T cell receptor beta chains drawn from one sample of a study of T cell changes during pregnancy in multiple sclerosis. Clones were sequenced by immunoSEQ multiplex PCR, and TCRdb holds only the in-frame ones, with some missing. The sample has around 130,000 clones, 90% to 95% seen once. The sample was peripheral blood, taken before pregnancy. The receptors come from a female donor with multiple sclerosis, enrolled in a pregnancy study. CDR3s include the opening cysteine and the closing phenylalanine or tryptophan. A D gene is named only where the DNA matches it firmly. Clone size is shown for a subset of rows, as once, few, many or a class of expanded clone.

d_gene,abundance,j_gene,v_gene,CDR3aa,CDR3nt
-,-,TRBJ1-2,TRBV30,CAWSVRPPGRYGYTF,TGTGCCTGGAGTGTACGACCCCCGGGAAGATATGGCTACACCTTC
-,-,TRBJ2-7,TRBV9,CASSESESYEQYF,TGTGCCAGCAGCGAGAGCGAGAGCTACGAGCAGTACTTC
-,-,TRBJ2-3,TRBV29-1,CSVRQERRGTDTQYF,TGCAGCGTTCGTCAAGAGAGACGGGGCACAGATACGCAGTATTTT
TRBD1,-,TRBJ2-1,TRBV2,CASSDTGGDFHEQFF,TGTGCCAGCAGTGATACAGGGGGCGATTTCCATGAGCAGTTCTTC
TRBD1,once,TRBJ1-4,TRBV19,CASSLQGYEKLFF,TGTGCCAGTAGTTTACAGGGGTACGAAAAACTGTTTTTT
TRBD1,once,TRBJ1-4,TRBV7-2,CASRAGTGDEKLFF,TGTGCCAGCAGGGCCGGGACAGGGGATGAAAAACTGTTTTTT
TRBD2,-,TRBJ2-1,TRBV27,CASSLYQREYNEQFF,TGTGCCAGCAGTTTATACCAGCGGGAGTACAATGAGCAGTTCTTC
TRBD2,-,TRBJ2-3,TRBV5-1,CASSLDTAGSTDTQYF,TGCGCCAGCAGCTTGGACACAGCGGGGAGCACAGATACGCAGTATTTT
TRBD2,-,TRBJ2-7,TRBV30,CAWSVHRRGLGSGGPIYEQYF,TGTGCCTGGAGTGTTCATCGCAGGGGATTAGGTAGCGGGGGGCCAATATACGAGCAGTACTTC
TRBD2,few,TRBJ2-3,TRBV7-9,CASRPTSGRARDTQYF,TGTGCCAGCAGACCTACTAGCGGGAGGGCTAGGGATACGCAGTATTTT
-,-,TRBJ2-7,TRBV6-1,CAIRTVEQYF,TGTGCCATCAGGACAGTCGAGCAGTACTTC
TRBD1,-,TRBJ1-5,TRBV10-1,CASGRGYQPQHF,TGCGCCAGCGGCAGGGGGTATCAGCCCCAGCATTTT
-,-,TRBJ1-2,TRBV5-6,CASSVAGPNYGYTF,TGTGCCAGCAGCGTTGCGGGTCCGAACTATGGCTACACCTTC
-,-,TRBJ2-3,TRBV19,CASRQASGFTDTQYF,TGTGCCAGTCGACAGGCTAGCGGATTCACAGATACGCAGTATTTT
TRBD1,-,TRBJ2-3,TRBV6-4,CASSAGQGRTDTQYF,TGTGCCAGCAGTGCCGGACAGGGCCGAACAGATACGCAGTATTTT
-,-,TRBJ1-4,TRBV6-5,CASSYRRGGNEKLFF,TGTGCCAGCAGTTACAGGCGGGGGGGTAATGAAAAACTGTTTTTT
-,-,TRBJ2-7,TRBV5-5,CASSLLRGGPSYEQYF,TGTGCCAGCAGCTTGCTCCGAGGCGGGCCCTCCTACGAGCAGTACTTC
-,-,TRBJ2-7,TRBV11-2,CASSLALDYEQYF,TGTGCCAGCAGCTTAGCCTTAGACTACGAGCAGTACTTC
TRBD2,once,TRBJ2-7,TRBV11-2,CASSFGLAVSYEQYF,TGTGCCAGCAGCTTCGGCCTAGCGGTCTCCTACGAGCAGTACTTC
-,-,TRBJ1-3,TRBV19,CASQPGTRNTIYF,TGTGCCAGCCAGCCCGGGACAAGAAACACCATATATTTT
-,once,TRBJ1-1,TRBV11-3,CASSLAGVNTEAFF,TGTGCCAGCAGCTTAGCAGGGGTCAACACTGAAGCTTTCTTT
TRBD2,-,TRBJ2-1,TRBV11-2,CASSTGTSAFF,TGTGCCAGCAGCACCGGGACTAGCGCGTTCTTC
-,-,TRBJ2-7,TRBV4-2,CASTAQEGYDEQYF,TGTGCCAGCACCGCACAGGAAGGGTACGACGAGCAGTACTTC
TRBD1,-,TRBJ2-7,TRBV6-5,CASSWDRGEQYF,TGTGCCAGCAGCTGGGACAGGGGCGAGCAGTACTTC
-,-,TRBJ1-1,TRBV4-1,CASSNGVVTEAFF,TGCGCCAGCAGCAACGGGGTAGTCACTGAAGCTTTCTTT
-,-,TRBJ2-7,TRBV6-5,CASPGSYEQYF,TGTGCCAGCCCCGGCTCCTACGAGCAGTACTTC
-,-,TRBJ2-3,TRBV6-1,CASSRQDTTDTQYF,TGTGCCAGCAGTCGACAGGACACCACAGATACGCAGTATTTT
TRBD1,-,TRBJ1-1,TRBV7-2,CASSLVGGPGGQNTEAFF,TGTGCCAGCAGCTTAGTAGGGGGGCCAGGGGGCCAGAACACTGAAGCTTTCTTT
-,once,TRBJ1-2,TRBV6-5,CASRTTGSGGYTF,TGTGCCAGCAGGACAACAGGGTCGGGAGGCTACACCTTC
-,-,TRBJ2-7,TRBV5-1,CASSLGGGGGTPLGEQYF,TGCGCCAGCAGCTTGGGAGGAGGGGGCGGGACACCCCTGGGCGAGCAGTACTTC
-,-,TRBJ1-1,TRBV6-6,CASSGERGTEAFF,TGTGCCAGCAGTGGAGAAAGGGGCACTGAAGCTTTCTTT
-,-,TRBJ1-1,TRBV5-4,CASSSQGPTEAFF,TGTGCCAGCAGCTCCCAGGGGCCTACTGAAGCTTTCTTT
TRBD1,once,TRBJ2-7,TRBV5-1,CASSPRQGGSYEQYF,TGCGCCAGCAGCCCTAGACAGGGGGGATCCTACGAGCAGTACTTC
-,-,TRBJ2-2,TRBV2,CASRREDLGELFF,TGTGCCAGCAGAAGAGAGGATTTGGGGGAGCTGTTTTTT
-,-,TRBJ2-1,TRBV5-1,CASSLQDTSYNEQFF,TGCGCCAGCAGCTTGCAGGATACCTCCTACAATGAGCAGTTCTTC
-,-,TRBJ2-3,TRBV7-2,CASSLSGHITDTQYF,TGTGCCAGCAGCTTATCGGGACACATCACAGATACGCAGTATTTT
-,-,TRBJ1-2,TRBV6-1,CASTMGRPAYGYTF,TGTGCCAGCACCATGGGCCGCCCCGCCTATGGCTACACCTTC
-,-,TRBJ2-3,TRBV7-2,CASSLYPRSTDTQYF,TGTGCCAGCAGCCTATACCCGCGTAGCACAGATACGCAGTATTTT
TRBD1,-,TRBJ2-7,TRBV18,CASSQGTGTYEQYF,TGTGCCAGCTCACAAGGGACAGGGACCTACGAGCAGTACTTC
TRBD1,-,TRBJ1-1,TRBV19,CASSILGQGNTEAFF,TGTGCCAGTAGTATACTGGGACAGGGGAACACTGAAGCTTTCTTT
-,-,TRBJ1-5,TRBV2,CASSERYGADQPQHF,TGTGCCAGCAGTGAGCGGTACGGCGCCGATCAGCCCCAGCATTTT
TRBD1,-,TRBJ2-7,TRBV4-1,CASSQHMGQGRPYEQYF,TGCGCCAGCAGCCAACATATGGGACAGGGGAGGCCCTACGAGCAGTACTTC
TRBD1,-,TRBJ1-2,TRBV5-4,CASSFRDRVNYGYTF,TGTGCCAGCAGCTTTCGGGACAGGGTTAACTATGGCTACACCTTC
TRBD1,-,TRBJ1-4,TRBV18,CASSSPRDRVGEKLFF,TGTGCCAGCTCATCACCCCGGGACAGGGTAGGCGAAAAACTGTTTTTT
TRBD1,-,TRBJ1-4,TRBV5-1,CASSHGQGWEKLFF,TGCGCCAGCAGCCATGGACAGGGGTGGGAAAAACTGTTTTTT
-,-,TRBJ1-1,TRBV19,CASSIDGGNTEAFF,TGTGCCAGTAGTATAGACGGGGGGAACACTGAAGCTTTCTTT
TRBD1,-,TRBJ1-3,TRBV30,CAWSRGLGLVSGNTIYF,TGTGCCTGGAGTAGGGGGCTAGGACTGGTCTCTGGAAACACCATATATTTT